Below are 32 T cell receptor beta chains sequenced from a single sample in a study of blood T cell repertoires in COVID-19. The protocol was immunoSEQ multiplex PCR, while the TCRdb copy is restricted to in-frame clones and leaves out a portion. The table includes around 280,000 clones, roughly 85% detected once. Sequencing was done on a sample of PBMCs or T cells enriched from blood (not recorded which). The receptors derive from a woman between 40 and 55 years old who had recovered from COVID-19.

This clone was recorded only once. V and J are TRBV10-3 and TRBJ2-3; TRBD2 aligns across 13 bases. CDR3 size: 14 residues. The J segment lost 8 bases and the V segment lost 4 bases, leaving 3 bases of the junction unmatched. Germline CDR1 ENHRY, CDR2 SYGVKD. The DNA for the CDR3 is TGTGCCATCAGTGGGGGGACTAGCGGGACTACGCAGTATTTT. The encoded protein is CAISGGTSGTTQYF.

The chain links TRBV7-8 to TRBJ2-7; 8 bases align to TRBD2. The V segment lost 7 bases and the J segment 6 bases; nucleotides outside the gene matches: 14. The CDR3 loop spans 15 amino acids. Germline V lookup: CDR1 SGHVS, CDR2 FQNEAQ. The CDR3 DNA follows: TGTGCCAGCATACAATCCGCGGGAGGCTCCCCCGAGCAGTACTTC. Translating gives CASIQSAGGSPEQYF.

V and J are TRBV5-5 and TRBJ1-5; D remains unclear. CDR3 length equals 12 residues. Trimming left V 4 bases short and J 6 bases short, with 8 bases between. Germline CDR1 and CDR2: SGHKS and YYEKEE (reference sequence). The CDR3 nucleotides read TGTGCCAGCAGCCGGGGTGGTCAGCCCCAGCATTTT. Protein product: CASSRGGQPQHF.

This clone was seen only once. The chain links TRBV24-1 to TRBJ2-7; 7 bases are a match to TRBD2. This CDR3 has 15 residues. CDR1 KGHDR and CDR2 SFDVKD come from the germline V gene. J lost 3 bases, V lost 0 bases, and 4 bases had no gene match. The CDR3 nucleotides read TGTGCCACCAGTGATTTGGTCGGGGGGATCTACGAGCAGTACTTC. It translates to CATSDLVGGIYEQYF.

The V call is TRBV28, the J call TRBJ2-7; TRBD1 aligns across 7 bases. Germline V gene sequence: CDR1 MDHEN, CDR2 SYDVKM. CDR3 length equals 15 residues. The J segment lost 0 bases and the V segment lost 5 bases, leaving 7 bases of the junction unmatched. CDR3 in DNA: TGTGCCAGCAGTGTACAGGGGTCGCCCTCCTACGAGCAGTACTTC. Translated: CASSVQGSPSYEQYF.

The chain uses TRBV12-3 or TRBV12-4 and TRBJ2-7; 7 bases map to TRBD2. This CDR3 has 12 amino acids. The junction had 5 bases not matched to a gene; V was cut back by 6 bases and J by 6 bases. In nucleotides, the CDR3 is TGTGCCAGCAGCCCCAGGGAGGGCGAGCAGTACTTC. This encodes CASSPREGEQYF.

V usage is TRBV7-8 and J usage is TRBJ1-1, with D unresolved. Trimming cost V 3 bases and J 1 base, with 9 bases left between them. This CDR3 has 14 residues. CDR1 is SGHVS and CDR2 is FQNEAQ in the germline V gene. The CDR3 region is CASSFTRGNTEAFF. CDR3 in DNA: TGTGCCAGCAGCTTTACTCGGGGGAACACTGAAGCTTTCTTT.

The chain joins TRBV10-2 to TRBJ2-5; D possibly corresponds to TRBD1 (5 bases). In germline, CDR1 is WSHSY, CDR2 SAAADI. The V and J ends lost 8 bases and 5 bases respectively, with 12 bases between them. The length of the CDR3 is 12 residues. CDR3 sequence reads: CASSQGRETQYF. The CDR3 nucleotides read TGCGCCAGCTCCCAGGGTCGGGAGACCCAGTACTTC.

The V gene is TRBV4-1, the J gene TRBJ2-2, with a weak D call TRBD1 (5 bases). The CDR3 is 14 amino acids. Germline CDR1 MGHRA, CDR2 YSYEKL. V lost 4 bases and J 4 bases, leaving 10 bases between the germline ends. As DNA, the CDR3 is TGCGCCAGCAGCCCAGGGATCGGCACCGGGGAGCTGTTTTTT. It translates to CASSPGIGTGELFF.

As for this clone: Additional DNA sequences in this sample encode the identical CDR3. The gene calls are TRBV5-1 and TRBJ2-3; D remains ambiguous. V was shortened by 0 bases and J by 0 bases, with 5 bases between the two germline ends. The length of the CDR3 is 14 residues. Germline values: CDR1 SGHRS, CDR2 YFSETQ. CDR3 DNA: TGCGCCAGCAGCTTGGCCGGGAGCACAGATACGCAGTATTTT. This sequence encodes CASSLAGSTDTQYF.

This chain uses TRBV18 with TRBJ1-2; no clear D gene. Germline loops: CDR1 KGHSH, CDR2 LQKENI. There are 13 residues in the CDR3. V was pared by 1 base and J by 6 bases, with 9 bases between. Here the CDR3 reads CASSPLTRDGYTF. The DNA of the CDR3 is TGTGCCAGCTCACCACTGACGAGGGATGGCTACACCTTC.

The V call is TRBV28, the J call TRBJ2-7; 10 bases are shared with TRBD1. This CDR3 comprises 14 residues. V lost 9 bases to trimming and J lost 4 bases; unmatched junction nucleotides: 9. Germline V gives CDR1 MDHEN, CDR2 SYDVKM. The DNA of the CDR3 is TGTGCCAGTTTCCATCAGGGACAGGGGTACGAGCAGTACTTC. Its protein is CASFHQGQGYEQYF. Looking up the rest from reference TRBV28 and TRBJ2-7 gives the full variable domain: DVKVTQSSRYLVKRTGEKVFLECVQDMDHENMFWYRQDPGLGLRLIYFSYDVKMKEKGDIPEGYSVSREKKERFSLILESASTNQTSMYLCASFHQGQGYEQYFGPGTRLTVT.

This clone came up a few times. The chain carries TRBV7-2 and TRBJ2-7; 9 nucleotides align to TRBD1. The CDR3 is made up of 15 amino acids. V was clipped by 1 base and J by 2 bases; unmatched bases: 3. Germline-derived CDR1 and CDR2 are SGHTA and FQGNSA. The CDR3 region is CASSLVGQGPYEQYF. The CDR3, as DNA: TGTGCCAGCAGCTTAGTAGGACAGGGGCCCTACGAGCAGTACTTC.

CDR3 loop: CASSLGGGAQPQHF. The CDR3 nucleotides read TGTGCCAGCAGCTTAGGGGGTGGGGCTCAGCCCCAGCATTTT. The V gene is TRBV11-2, the J gene TRBJ1-5, with a tentative D call TRBD1 (5 bases). Looked up from germline, CDR1 is SGHAT and CDR2 is FQNNGV. This CDR3 has 14 amino acids. V was shortened by 1 base and J by 6 bases, with 10 bases between the two germline ends.

V and J are TRBV7-2 and TRBJ2-3; D gene uncertain. V gave up 4 bases and J gave up 5 bases, with 10 bases separating them. The V gene's germline CDR1 is SGHTA and CDR2 FQGNSA. The length of the CDR3 is 13 residues. The DNA for the CDR3 is TGTGCCAGCAGCTCCAGACTGGAAGATACGCAGTATTTT. Translating gives CASSSRLEDTQYF.

This chain joins TRBV10-3 and TRBJ1-2; 7 nucleotides align to TRBD1. This CDR3 is 13 amino acids long. Germline CDR1 and CDR2: ENHRY and SYGVKD. Trimming cost V 6 bases and J 8 bases; bases outside gene matches: 9. In nucleotides, the CDR3 is TGTGCCATCAGGGGGCTGACAGGGACGGGCTACACCTTC. This codes for CAIRGLTGTGYTF.

The gene calls are TRBV2 and TRBJ1-4; D gene unclear. The CDR3 loop spans 13 amino acids. Trimming took 11 bases from V and 5 from J, leaving 15 bases between them. CDR1 SNHLY and CDR2 FYNNEI come from the germline V gene. CDR3 sequence reads: CASNTFKNEKLFF. DNA of the CDR3: TGTGCCTCAAACACATTTAAGAATGAAAAACTGTTTTTT.

The chain employs TRBV7-3 and TRBJ2-6, with unresolved D. The CDR3 runs to 16 residues. The germline V and J ends were trimmed by 5 bases and 2 bases, with 13 bases remaining between them. The germline gives CDR1 SGHTA, CDR2 FQGTGA. The CDR3 DNA sequence: TGTGCCAGCAGCCCTACCCCGCAGGCTGGGGCCAACGTCCTGACTTTC. Translating gives CASSPTPQAGANVLTF. Full variable domain (rest looked up from reference TRBV7-3 and TRBJ2-6): GAGVSQTPSNKVTEKGKYVELRCDPISGHTALYWYRQSLGQGPEFLIYFQGTGAADDSGLPNDRFFAVRPEGSVSTLKIQRTERGDSAVYLCASSPTPQAGANVLTFGAGSRLTVL.

The chain employs TRBV5-4 and TRBJ2-1; 8 positions agree with TRBD1. Germline CDR1 and CDR2: SGHNT and YYREEE (reference sequence). J gave up 7 bases and V 2 bases, and 17 bases lay outside the gene matches. The CDR3 has 18 amino acids. The CDR3 spells CASSFGLLGQGAVNEQFF. CDR3 nucleotides: TGTGCCAGCAGCTTCGGTTTACTCGGGCAGGGGGCGGTAAATGAGCAGTTCTTC.

DNA of the CDR3: TGCAGTGCTAGTCGACAGGGAGGTTCTTCACCCCTCCACTTT. Encoded protein: CSASRQGGSSPLHF. This chain uses TRBV20-1 with TRBJ1-6, with TRBD1 matching 7 bases. Germline CDR1 reads DFQATT; CDR2 reads SNEGSKA (reference sequence). The CDR3 is made up of 14 amino acids. With 3 bases clipped from V and 9 bases from J, the junction kept 8 bases outside the gene matches.

The V and J genes are TRBV20-1 and TRBJ2-1, with no clear D. Germline assignment: CDR1 DFQATT and CDR2 SNEGSKA (reference sequence). The V end lost 3 bases, the J end lost 10 bases, and 10 bases lay between the germline ends. The CDR3 length is 11 residues. The CDR3: CSARPPREQFF. The CDR3 coding sequence is TGCAGTGCTAGGCCCCCCCGGGAGCAGTTCTTC.

The chain combines TRBV30 with TRBJ2-3; 14 positions agree with TRBD2. Germline assignment: CDR1 GTSNPN and CDR2 SVGIG (reference sequence). V lost 1 base and J lost 0; bases outside the gene matches: 6. The CDR3 covers 18 residues. This CDR3 reads CAWSGGLAGGRSTDTQYF. CDR3 nucleotide sequence: TGTGCCTGGAGTGGAGGACTAGCGGGAGGTCGTAGCACAGATACGCAGTATTTT.

This chain uses TRBV30 with TRBJ1-2; D gene uncertain. V lost 1 base, J lost 8 bases, and 17 bases lay in between. This CDR3 has 14 residues. From germline, CDR1 is GTSNPN and CDR2 SVGIG (reference sequence). The CDR3 is CAWSETWGAYGYTF. As DNA, the CDR3 is TGTGCCTGGAGTGAAACGTGGGGAGCGTACGGCTACACCTTC.

The chain links TRBV13 to TRBJ2-1; 11 positions match TRBD2. Germline trimming cut 5 bases from V and 6 bases from J; bases unmatched to any gene: 9. The CDR3 runs to 16 residues. Germline V gene lookup returns CDR1 PRHDT and CDR2 FYEKMQ (reference sequence). The CDR3 here is CASSVPGLAEINEQFF. CDR3 sequence (DNA): TGTGCCAGCAGCGTGCCGGGACTAGCGGAAATCAATGAGCAGTTCTTC.

The chain joins TRBV4-1 to TRBJ2-7, with 7 nucleotides matching TRBD1. V lost 5 bases and J lost 6; bases outside the gene matches: 13. Per the germline V gene, CDR1 is MGHRA and CDR2 is YSYEKL. The CDR3 totals 15 residues. The CDR3 protein is CASSTRTGSNPEQYF. DNA for the CDR3: TGCGCCAGCAGCACACGGACAGGTTCCAACCCCGAGCAGTACTTC.

The J gene is TRBJ1-5, the V gene TRBV28; D ambiguous. CDR3 length: 14 amino acids. Per germline, CDR1 MDHEN and CDR2 SYDVKM. Trimming pared 8 bases from V and 0 bases from J, leaving 11 bases between. The CDR3 is CASESGLSNQPQHF. The CDR3 DNA sequence: TGTGCCAGCGAAAGTGGGCTTAGCAATCAGCCCCAGCATTTT. Filled out from reference TRBV28 and TRBJ1-5, the complete variable domain reads DVKVTQSSRYLVKRTGEKVFLECVQDMDHENMFWYRQDPGLGLRLIYFSYDVKMKEKGDIPEGYSVSREKKERFSLILESASTNQTSMYLCASESGLSNQPQHFGDGTRLSIL.

The count of this clone is one. The V gene is TRBV18, the J gene TRBJ2-7; 9 bases map to TRBD1. CDR3 length: 15 amino acids. The germline V gene encodes CDR1 KGHSH and CDR2 LQKENI. The J segment lost 0 bases and the V segment lost 4 bases, leaving 4 bases of the junction unmatched. The chain's CDR3 is CASSLGQGYSYEQYF. In nucleotides, the CDR3 is TGTGCCAGCTCACTGGGACAGGGATACTCCTACGAGCAGTACTTC.

CDR3 protein: CASSGLGAAGGSYEQYF. The CDR3 DNA is TGTGCCAGCAGTGGCCTCGGGGCAGCGGGAGGATCCTACGAGCAGTACTTC. This chain joins TRBV6-1 and TRBJ2-7; 9 nucleotides line up with TRBD2. The CDR3 runs to 17 residues. The J segment lost 1 base and the V segment lost 4 bases, leaving 11 bases of the junction unmatched. Looked up from germline, CDR1 is MNHNS and CDR2 is SASEGT.

In this sample, this clone turned up once. The rearrangement joins TRBV5-1 to TRBJ1-1, with 9 bases identical to TRBD1. Germline loops: CDR1 SGHRS, CDR2 YFSETQ. This CDR3 comprises 15 residues. Trimming took 7 bases from V and 3 from J; bases not matched to a gene: 10. CDR3 sequence reads: CASASGTGIDTEAFF. CDR3 in DNA: TGCGCCAGCGCCAGTGGGACAGGGATAGACACTGAAGCTTTCTTT.

A remark on this clone: Additional DNA sequences in this sample encode the identical CDR3. The chain combines TRBV18 with TRBJ1-5; 8 positions match TRBD1. After removal of 3 bases from V and 0 bases from J, the junction contained 1 base not matched to a gene. CDR3 length: 15 amino acids. Looked up from germline, CDR1 is KGHSH and CDR2 is LQKENI. The CDR3 DNA follows: TGTGCCAGCTCACCTGGGACAGGTAGCAATCAGCCCCAGCATTTT. Translation gives CASSPGTGSNQPQHF.

The rearrangement uses TRBV10-2 and TRBJ1-5; TRBD1 is a possible D gene (5 bases). Trimming cost V 0 bases and J 7 bases, with 7 bases left between them. From germline, CDR1 is WSHSY and CDR2 SAAADI. The CDR3 has 13 residues. CDR3 sequence: CASSESWGQPQHF. The CDR3 nucleotides are TGCGCCAGCAGTGAGTCTTGGGGCCAGCCCCAGCATTTT.

The CDR3 DNA reads TGTGCCTTAGGCAGGGGAAGCTCACCCCTCCACTTT. It translates to CALGRGSSPLHF. The chain carries TRBV30 and TRBJ1-6, with D perhaps matching TRBD1 (6 bases). CDR3 length: 12 amino acids. V lost 7 bases to trimming and J lost 10 bases, with 14 bases between them. Germline loops: CDR1 GTSNPN, CDR2 SVGIG (reference sequence).